Listed below are T cell receptor beta chains from one sample, sequenced in a study of blood T cells in healthy people across ages. MiXCR, run by TCRdb on the 5' RACE reads, gives a single entry per CDR3 protein. Of around 1,700,000 distinct CDR3 sequences in the sample, about 30% were seen once. Material: blood. The receptor set was obtained from a woman between 25 and 40 years old in good health. CDR3s include the opening cysteine and the closing phenylalanine or tryptophan. D genes are given only for firm matches. The size entry is marked missing in some rows and otherwise reads once, few, many or a size class.

D: NA; V: TRBV7-2; J: TRBJ2-5; size: NA; DNA: TGTGCCAGCAGGTCGGGGAGGGGGACCGAAGAGACCCAGTACTTC; CDR3: CASRSGRGTEETQYF
D: NA; V: TRBV6-6; J: TRBJ2-1; size: few; DNA: TGTGCCAGCAGTTACCCGGAGGGGCTTGGGGGCAATGAGCAGTTCTTC; CDR3: CASSYPEGLGGNEQFF
D: NA; V: TRBV3-1; J: TRBJ1-2; size: few; DNA: TGTGCCAGCAGCCAAGATCCGGGGCAGGGACTTGGCTACACCTTC; CDR3: CASSQDPGQGLGYTF
D: NA; V: TRBV5-6; J: TRBJ1-4; size: few; DNA: TGTGCCAGCAGCTTGAGGACAGTCGAAAAACTGTTTTTT; CDR3: CASSLRTVEKLFF
D: NA; V: TRBV28; J: TRBJ2-5; size: NA; DNA: TGTGCCAGCAGTTCCTCATTCAAAGAGACCCAGTACTTC; CDR3: CASSSSFKETQYF
D: TRBD1; V: TRBV20-1; J: TRBJ1-6; size: few; DNA: TGCAGTGCTGGAGACCCAGGACAGGGTTCAAGCTCACCCCTCCACTTT; CDR3: CSAGDPGQGSSSPLHF
D: NA; V: TRBV5-1; J: TRBJ2-5; size: NA; DNA: TGCGCCAGCAGCGCGCGACAGGAATCAAGACAGCAGTACTTC; CDR3: CASSARQESRQQYF
D: NA; V: TRBV20-1; J: TRBJ1-1; size: NA; DNA: TGCAGTGCGGAAAGGGGTAATGAAGCTTTCTTT; CDR3: CSAERGNEAFF
D: TRBD2; V: TRBV18; J: TRBJ2-1; size: NA; DNA: TGTGCCAGCTCACCACCAAGCCTAGCGGGAGGTAAATACAATAAGCAGTTCTTC; CDR3: CASSPPSLAGGKYNKQFF
D: NA; V: TRBV12-3/TRBV12-4; J: TRBJ2-6; size: many; DNA: TGTGCCAGCACCGTGGGGGGGGCCAACGTCCTGACTTTC; CDR3: CASTVGGANVLTF
D: NA; V: TRBV20-1; J: TRBJ2-1; size: many; DNA: TGCAGTGCTAGAGCTTCCGGGGGAGCCTACAATGAGCAGTTCTTC; CDR3: CSARASGGAYNEQFF
D: NA; V: TRBV7-6; J: TRBJ2-7; size: NA; DNA: TGTGCCAGCAGCTTAGCCCGAGGATGGGAGCAGTACTTC; CDR3: CASSLARGWEQYF
D: NA; V: TRBV5-4; J: TRBJ1-2; size: NA; DNA: TGTGCCAGCAGCCCCCGGGACGCCCCCGTGAGTGGCTACACCTTC; CDR3: CASSPRDAPVSGYTF
D: TRBD1; V: TRBV3-1; J: TRBJ1-2; size: NA; DNA: TGTGTCAGCAGCCGATCCGACAGGGACTATGGCTACACCTTC; CDR3: CVSSRSDRDYGYTF
D: NA; V: TRBV11-2; J: TRBJ1-2; size: few; DNA: TGTGCCAGCAGCTTAGGCGGGTGGGGCGCAACCCACGGCGGCTACACCTTC; CDR3: CASSLGGWGATHGGYTF
D: NA; V: TRBV15; J: TRBJ2-5; size: many; DNA: TGTGCCACCAGCAGAGAGTGGTCAGTTCAAGAGACCCAGTACTTC; CDR3: CATSREWSVQETQYF
D: NA; V: TRBV11-2; J: TRBJ1-1; size: NA; DNA: TGTGCCAGCAGTTTAAGGGCCCCAGGGCTCGGGACTGAAGCTTTCTTT; CDR3: CASSLRAPGLGTEAFF
D: NA; V: TRBV18; J: TRBJ1-5; size: NA; DNA: TGTGCCAGCTCCCAACTTTATAGCAATCAGCCCCAGCATTTT; CDR3: CASSQLYSNQPQHF
D: NA; V: TRBV6-6; J: TRBJ1-5; size: NA; DNA: TGTGCCAGCAGTCAGGAACTCGGACTCCTGGGTCAGCCCCAGCATTTT; CDR3: CASSQELGLLGQPQHF
D: NA; V: TRBV2; J: TRBJ2-6; size: many; DNA: TGTGCCAGCAGAACGGACAGCTCTGGGGCCAACGTCCTGACTTTC; CDR3: CASRTDSSGANVLTF
D: TRBD2; V: TRBV20-1; J: TRBJ2-7; size: few; DNA: TGCAGTGCTGGACGACTAGCGGACCCCTACGAGCAGTACTTC; CDR3: CSAGRLADPYEQYF
D: NA; V: TRBV18; J: TRBJ2-2; size: NA; DNA: TGTGCCAGCTCACCGAGGGGATTCCGAACCGGGGAGCTGTTTTTT; CDR3: CASSPRGFRTGELFF
D: NA; V: TRBV11-2; J: TRBJ2-3; size: NA; DNA: TGTGCCAGCAGTTTCTTGGGGGGAACACATACGCAGTATTTT; CDR3: CASSFLGGTHTQYF
D: TRBD2; V: TRBV20-1; J: TRBJ2-1; size: many; DNA: TGCAGTGCTAGAGACCCTAGCGGTTATGGAGAGCAGTTCTTC; CDR3: CSARDPSGYGEQFF
D: NA; V: TRBV6-2/TRBV6-3; J: TRBJ2-7; size: NA; DNA: TGTGTCAGCAGTCGCACCTACGAGCAGTACTTC; CDR3: CVSSRTYEQYF
D: NA; V: TRBV20-1; J: TRBJ2-7; size: many; DNA: TGCAGTGCTAGATTGCCCCGGGGAAGGGAGCAGTACTTC; CDR3: CSARLPRGREQYF
D: NA; V: TRBV5-1; J: TRBJ1-6; size: few; DNA: TGCGCCGGCAGCTCCTCCGGGACGGGGAATTCACCCCTCCACTTT; CDR3: CAGSSSGTGNSPLHF
D: TRBD2; V: TRBV6-2/TRBV6-3; J: TRBJ2-1; size: few; DNA: TGTGCCAGCCCGGGACTAGCGGGAAGCTCCTACAATGAGCAGTTCTTC; CDR3: CASPGLAGSSYNEQFF
D: TRBD2; V: TRBV9; J: TRBJ2-2; size: NA; DNA: TGTGCCAGCAGCGTCTCCAGCGGGGAGCACGGGGAGCTGTTTTTT; CDR3: CASSVSSGEHGELFF
D: NA; V: TRBV20-1; J: TRBJ2-3; size: NA; DNA: TGCAGTGCTAGCGGTGGGGGGCCCACAGATACGCAGTATTTT; CDR3: CSASGGGPTDTQYF
D: NA; V: TRBV2; J: TRBJ2-3; size: NA; DNA: TGTGCCAGCAGTGATCCCCGACGCACAGATACGCAGTATTTT; CDR3: CASSDPRRTDTQYF
D: NA; V: TRBV7-2; J: TRBJ1-4; size: few; DNA: TGTGCCAGCAGCTTACTCAGAAATGAAAAACTGTTTTTT; CDR3: CASSLLRNEKLFF
D: TRBD1; V: TRBV30; J: TRBJ1-2; size: NA; DNA: TGTGCCTGGAGTGCGGGGACAGGGGATGGCTACACCTTC; CDR3: CAWSAGTGDGYTF
D: NA; V: TRBV19; J: TRBJ1-5; size: NA; DNA: TGTGCCAGTAGTATAACGGATTTTCAGCCCCAGCATTTT; CDR3: CASSITDFQPQHF
D: NA; V: TRBV24-1; J: TRBJ2-6; size: NA; DNA: TGTGCCACCAGTGATTCACCGGGACTGAGCTCTGGGGCCAACGTCCTGACTTTC; CDR3: CATSDSPGLSSGANVLTF
D: NA; V: TRBV14; J: TRBJ1-2; size: NA; DNA: TGTGCCAGCAGCCAAGAACGCAGGGGTTCCTATGGCTACACCTTC; CDR3: CASSQERRGSYGYTF
D: NA; V: TRBV12-3/TRBV12-4; J: TRBJ1-5; size: many; DNA: TGTGCCAGCAGTTTTTCGGGACGGAGCAATCAGCCCCAGCATTTT; CDR3: CASSFSGRSNQPQHF
D: NA; V: TRBV4-1; J: TRBJ2-1; size: many; DNA: TGCGCCAGCAGCCAAGATCGGGGTAGTGCCTACAATGAGCAGTTCTTC; CDR3: CASSQDRGSAYNEQFF
D: NA; V: TRBV29-1; J: TRBJ1-1; size: NA; DNA: TGCAGCGTTGTATTGGGGACTGAAGCTTTCTTT; CDR3: CSVVLGTEAFF
D: NA; V: TRBV5-1; J: TRBJ1-2; size: many; DNA: TGCGCCAGCAGCTTACAGGGTGGGGCTGGCTACACCTTC; CDR3: CASSLQGGAGYTF
D: NA; V: TRBV11-2; J: TRBJ2-5; size: NA; DNA: TGTGCCAGCAGCTACGGGCTAGCAGCGGGCCAAGAGACCCAGTACTTC; CDR3: CASSYGLAAGQETQYF
D: NA; V: TRBV29-1; J: TRBJ2-6; size: many; DNA: TGCAGCGCGGGGAGGTCTGGGGCCAACGTCCTGACTTTC; CDR3: CSAGRSGANVLTF
D: NA; V: TRBV5-1; J: TRBJ2-7; size: many; DNA: TGTGCCAGCAGCAGGGACGGAGCCTACGAGCAGTACTTC; CDR3: CASSRDGAYEQYF
D: TRBD1; V: TRBV27; J: TRBJ2-7; size: many; DNA: TGTGCCAGCAGAAGGGGACAGAGTACCTACGAGCAGTACTTC; CDR3: CASRRGQSTYEQYF
D: NA; V: TRBV18; J: TRBJ1-6; size: few; DNA: TGTGCCAGCTCACCCGACAGCAGGAATTCACCCCTCCACTTT; CDR3: CASSPDSRNSPLHF
D: NA; V: TRBV7-9; J: TRBJ2-1; size: many; DNA: TGTGCCAGCAGTCTGGGGTCTAGCTCCTACAATGAGCAGTTCTTC; CDR3: CASSLGSSSYNEQFF
D: NA; V: TRBV20-1; J: TRBJ2-5; size: few; DNA: TGCAGTGCTAGAGAGGGGGGCTACAAAGAGACCCAGTACTTC; CDR3: CSAREGGYKETQYF
D: TRBD2; V: TRBV3-1; J: TRBJ2-1; size: NA; DNA: TGTGCCAGCAGCCAAGGGTGGGGACTAGCGGGACCCAATGAGCAGTTCTTC; CDR3: CASSQGWGLAGPNEQFF
D: TRBD1; V: TRBV4-1; J: TRBJ2-7; size: many; DNA: TGCGCCAGCAGCCGCCCTCCGGACGTGACAGGGAACACCTACGAGCAGTACTTC; CDR3: CASSRPPDVTGNTYEQYF
D: NA; V: TRBV4-3; J: TRBJ2-1; size: few; DNA: TGCGCCAGCAGCCAAGAAGTAGGGGTCTATGAGCAGTTCTTC; CDR3: CASSQEVGVYEQFF
D: NA; V: TRBV25-1; J: TRBJ2-5; size: many; DNA: TGTGCCAGCAGTGAATTTAGTGGAGGGGGAGAGACCCAGTACTTC; CDR3: CASSEFSGGGETQYF